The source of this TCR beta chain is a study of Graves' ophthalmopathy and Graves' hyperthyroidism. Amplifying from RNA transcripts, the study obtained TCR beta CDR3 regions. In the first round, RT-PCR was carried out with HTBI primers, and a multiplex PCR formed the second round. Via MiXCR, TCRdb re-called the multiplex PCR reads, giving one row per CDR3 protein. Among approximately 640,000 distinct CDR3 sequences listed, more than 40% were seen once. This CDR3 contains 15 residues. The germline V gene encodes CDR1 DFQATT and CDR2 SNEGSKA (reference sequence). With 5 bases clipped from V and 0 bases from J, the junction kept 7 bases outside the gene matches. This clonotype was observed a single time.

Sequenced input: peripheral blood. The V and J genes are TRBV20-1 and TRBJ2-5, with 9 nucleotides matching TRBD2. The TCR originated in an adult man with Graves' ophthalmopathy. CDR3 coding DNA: TGCAGTGCTGCGGGCTGGACTAGCGACCAAGAGACCCAGTACTTC. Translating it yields CSAAGWTSDQETQYF.